Shown below are 18 T cell receptor beta chains from a single sample sequenced in a study of shared clonotypes between healthy human individuals. The repertoire was sequenced with immunoSEQ multiplex PCR; TCRdb's copy has only in-frame clones and lacks some. Among 2 million to 3 million clones, more than 85% were seen once, and the ten largest hold approximately 0.35%. The specimen was naive CD4+ T cells from PBMCs. As to subset: CD45RA+ positively selected. Receptors originate from a man younger than 35 in good health. Some clones in this sample may be carry-over from other donors' samples.

This chain connects TRBV7-8 to TRBJ1-3; 7 bases map to TRBD1. V was clipped by 4 bases and J by 4 bases; unmatched bases: 7. CDR1 is SGHVS and CDR2 is FQNEAQ in the germline V gene. The CDR3 has 15 residues. CDR3 protein: CASSSLRGGGNTIYF. As DNA, the CDR3 is TGTGCCAGCAGCTCCCTCAGGGGGGGAGGAAACACCATATATTTT.

In DNA form, the CDR3 reads TGTGCCAGCAGCAGTCCCCTCACCTACAATGAGCAGTTCTTC. This sequence encodes CASSSPLTYNEQFF. V and J are TRBV9 and TRBJ2-1; D gene ambiguous. V lost 4 bases and J lost 2, with 10 bases in between. Germline loops: CDR1 SGDLS, CDR2 YYNGEE. CDR3 length equals 14 residues.

The V gene is TRBV15, the J gene TRBJ2-1; 8 bases are a match to TRBD2. Germline V gives CDR1 LNHNV, CDR2 YYDKDF (reference sequence). This CDR3 spans 20 amino acids. With 0 bases clipped from V and 0 bases from J, the junction kept 13 bases outside the gene matches. CDR3 coding DNA: TGTGCCACCAGCAGAGATCGGGGTAGCGGGATTATAAGCTCCTACAATGAGCAGTTCTTC. It yields the protein CATSRDRGSGIISSYNEQFF.

This clone was counted a single time. The chain couples TRBV30 to TRBJ2-5; D possibly corresponds to TRBD2 (5 bases). The DNA end favors TRBJ2-7, so the J call may be wrong. The germline gives CDR1 GTSNPN, CDR2 SVGIG (reference sequence). This CDR3 has 14 amino acids. CDR3 residues: CAWGRGRSGYEQYF. In nucleotides, the CDR3 is TGTGCCTGGGGTCGGGGTAGATCGGGATACGAGCAGTACTTC.

This chain joins TRBV19 and TRBJ2-7, with 13 nucleotides matching TRBD2. V dropped 0 bases and J dropped 5; count of bases not matched to a gene: 7. Germline V lookup: CDR1 LNHDA, CDR2 SQIVND (reference sequence). The length of the CDR3 is 17 residues. The CDR3 loop reads CASSIDLGTSGKDEQYF. The CDR3 bases are TGTGCCAGTAGTATAGATCTGGGGACTAGCGGGAAGGACGAGCAGTACTTC.

This clone was detected only once. CDR3 in DNA: TGTGCCAGCGTGACTAGTACACACGAGCAGTACTTC. It yields the protein CASVTSTHEQYF. V is TRBV28 and J is TRBJ2-7; D possibly corresponds to TRBD2 (6 bases). Deletions cut 8 bases from V and 5 bases from J, with 13 bases between. The CDR3 runs to 12 residues. CDR1 and CDR2 (germline): MDHEN, SYDVKM.

This sequence joins TRBV6-1 and TRBJ1-1; D ambiguous. The CDR3 runs to 15 residues. Trimming removed 6 bases at V and 9 bases at J, with 23 bases between. Looked up from germline, CDR1 is MNHNS and CDR2 is SASEGT. For the CDR3, the DNA is TGTGCCAGCAGCCCCTCCGGACTTGCCGGAACCCAAGCTTTCTTT. Translation gives CASSPSGLAGTQAFF.

The table lists this clone with a count of one. The gene calls are TRBV7-8 and TRBJ2-3; TRBD2 agrees at 10 bases. The V gene's germline CDR1 is SGHVS and CDR2 FQNEAQ. The CDR3 loop spans 17 amino acids. V shed 4 bases and J 4 bases; nucleotides not matched to a gene: 11. In DNA form, the CDR3 reads TGTGCCAGCAGCTGGGGCAATAGCGGGAGGTGGGCAGATACGCAGTATTTT. It specifies CASSWGNSGRWADTQYF.

The rearrangement joins TRBV6-1 to TRBJ2-1; TRBD2 matches 14 bases. With V trimmed by 2 bases and J by 6 bases, 6 bases remained unmatched. The CDR3 sequence is 17 residues long. The V gene's germline CDR1 is MNHNS and CDR2 SASEGT. The CDR3 loop is CASSELGGLAGGNEQFF. CDR3 nucleotides: TGTGCCAGCAGTGAACTGGGAGGACTAGCGGGAGGCAATGAGCAGTTCTTC.

CDR3 amino acids: CASSSRLAGSISYEQYF. CDR3 DNA: TGTGCCAGCAGCTCAAGACTAGCGGGATCGATTTCCTACGAGCAGTACTTC. The chain links TRBV7-6 to TRBJ2-7, with 11 bases that match TRBD2. Germline V gene lookup returns CDR1 SGHVS and CDR2 FNYEAQ. This CDR3 is built from 17 residues. Trimming took 4 bases from V and 1 from J; bases not matched to a gene: 9.

The chain recombines TRBV7-2 with TRBJ2-1, with a weak D call TRBD1 (6 bases). The CDR3 has 18 amino acids. Trimming pared 3 bases from V and 0 bases from J, leaving 18 bases between. CDR1 and CDR2 (germline): SGHTA, FQGNSA. CDR3 sequence reads: CASSFFSGTSFSYNEQFF. The CDR3 coding sequence is TGTGCCAGCAGCTTCTTCTCCGGGACAAGTTTCTCCTACAATGAGCAGTTCTTC.

The genes are TRBV28 and TRBJ1-1; TRBD1 aligns across 8 bases. Germline V gene data show CDR1 as MDHEN and CDR2 as SYDVKM. The trim removed 4 bases at V and 4 bases at J, leaving 20 bases unmatched. The CDR3 runs to 19 residues. CDR3 loop: CASSSFGVSGGPSTTEAFF. The CDR3 bases are TGTGCCAGCAGTTCCTTTGGTGTGTCAGGGGGCCCATCAACCACTGAAGCTTTCTTT. Variable domain in full (rest from reference TRBV28 and TRBJ1-1): DVKVTQSSRYLVKRTGEKVFLECVQDMDHENMFWYRQDPGLGLRLIYFSYDVKMKEKGDIPEGYSVSREKKERFSLILESASTNQTSMYLCASSSFGVSGGPSTTEAFFGQGTRLTVV.

The chain joins TRBV6-6 to TRBJ2-2; D may be TRBD1 (5 bases). Deletions cut 0 bases from V and 3 bases from J, with 11 bases between. The germline V gene encodes CDR1 MNHNY and CDR2 SVGAGI (reference sequence). This CDR3 comprises 16 residues. CDR3 nucleotides: TGTGCCAGCAGTTACTCCTGGGGCTTGGACACCGGGGAGCTGTTTTTT. Protein sequence: CASSYSWGLDTGELFF.

The chain carries TRBV18 and TRBJ2-5, with D unresolved. The V and J ends lost 6 bases and 1 base respectively, with 12 bases between them. In germline, CDR1 is KGHSH, CDR2 LQKENI. The CDR3 runs 14 residues. The CDR3 DNA reads TGTGCCAGCTCGCCGACCCGCGCCCAAGAGACCCAGTACTTC. Translation gives CASSPTRAQETQYF.

This chain links TRBV5-1 with TRBJ2-7; the match to TRBD2 covers 7 bases. V was pared by 4 bases and J by 9 bases, with 10 bases of the junction left unmatched. In germline, CDR1 is SGHRS, CDR2 YFSETQ. The CDR3 has 13 amino acids. CDR3 protein: CASSPTPGGGQYF. The CDR3 nucleotides are TGCGCCAGCAGCCCTACCCCGGGGGGAGGGCAGTACTTC.

The chain employs TRBV5-1 and TRBJ2-3, with D perhaps matching TRBD2 (7 bases). CDR1 is SGHRS, CDR2 YFSETQ, per germline. The CDR3 contains 17 residues. The germline V and J ends were trimmed by 4 bases and 5 bases, with 23 bases remaining between them. The CDR3 here is CASSPRGLADLLDTQYF. CDR3 nucleotide sequence: TGCGCCAGCAGCCCTCGGGGGCTAGCGGATCTCCTAGATACGCAGTATTTT.

This chain connects TRBV9 to TRBJ2-1; 8 bases line up with TRBD2. After removal of 2 bases from V and 0 bases from J, the junction contained 7 bases not matched to a gene. This CDR3 has 17 amino acids. Germline V lookup: CDR1 SGDLS, CDR2 YYNGEE. CDR3: CASSVSSGVSSYNEQFF. CDR3 nucleotide sequence: TGTGCCAGCAGCGTTAGTAGCGGGGTAAGCTCCTACAATGAGCAGTTCTTC.

As concerns this clone: The same CDR3 is also encoded by other DNA sequences in this sample. The J gene is TRBJ2-1, the V gene TRBV5-1, with 10 bases matching TRBD2. Looked up from germline, CDR1 is SGHRS and CDR2 is YFSETQ. This CDR3 is built from 15 residues. V lost 2 bases and J lost 2; bases outside the gene matches: 1. CDR3 residues: CASSFLAGAYNEQFF. CDR3 nucleotide sequence: TGCGCCAGCAGCTTTCTAGCGGGGGCCTACAATGAGCAGTTCTTC. The full variable domain, its missing parts supplied by reference TRBV5-1 and TRBJ2-1, is KAGVTQTPRYLIKTRGQQVTLSCSPISGHRSVSWYQQTPGQGLQFLFEYFSETQRNKGNFPGRFSGRQFSNSRSEMNVSTLELGDSALYLCASSFLAGAYNEQFFGPGTRLTVL.